The 4 T cell receptor beta chains listed next were all sequenced from one sample in a study of blood T cell repertoires in COVID-19. Method: immunoSEQ multiplex PCR; TCRdb's copy keeps in-frame clones and lacks some. Among 55,000 to 75,000 clones listed, around nine tenths were seen once. Sequenced material: peripheral blood. The source is a human donor in a cohort sampled during active COVID-19.

Here the CDR3 reads CASRDLGQLAFF. The CDR3 DNA reads as TGTGCCAGCAGAGACCTGGGACAGCTAGCTTTCTTT. The J gene is TRBJ1-1, the V gene TRBV6-5; 7 positions match TRBD1. Germline lookup yields CDR1 MNHEY and CDR2 SVGAGI. Trimming took 6 bases from V and 10 from J; bases not matched to a gene: 8. This CDR3 has 12 amino acids.

The chain recombines TRBV2 with TRBJ1-2; D gene ambiguous. The CDR3 is 20 amino acids. The germline gives CDR1 SNHLY, CDR2 FYNNEI. V was trimmed by 2 bases and J by 0 bases, leaving 25 bases between them. CDR3 amino acids: CASSEFGGSEISLANYGYTF. DNA for the CDR3: TGTGCCAGCAGTGAATTCGGCGGCAGTGAGATTTCTTTAGCTAACTATGGCTACACCTTC.

Of note for this clone: An end of the junction does not agree with germline; a read error may underlie this. The chain links TRBV6-2 or TRBV6-3 to TRBJ1-2; D might be TRBD1 (5 bases). CDR3 size: 15 residues. The germline CDR1 and CDR2 sequences are MNHEY and SVGEGT. CDR3 sequence reads: CASSYSGQGNHGYTF. The CDR3 DNA follows: TGTGCCAGCAGTTACTCAGGGCAGGGTAACCATGGCTACACCTTC.

The chain is built from TRBV7-2 and TRBJ1-5; 8 bases line up with TRBD1. CDR3 size: 15 residues. CDR1 SGHTA and CDR2 FQGNSA come from the germline V gene. The trim removed 5 bases at V and 1 base at J, leaving 4 bases unmatched. This CDR3 reads CASSLGQGSNQPQHF. The CDR3, as DNA: TGTGCCAGCAGCCTCGGACAGGGCAGCAATCAGCCCCAGCATTTT.